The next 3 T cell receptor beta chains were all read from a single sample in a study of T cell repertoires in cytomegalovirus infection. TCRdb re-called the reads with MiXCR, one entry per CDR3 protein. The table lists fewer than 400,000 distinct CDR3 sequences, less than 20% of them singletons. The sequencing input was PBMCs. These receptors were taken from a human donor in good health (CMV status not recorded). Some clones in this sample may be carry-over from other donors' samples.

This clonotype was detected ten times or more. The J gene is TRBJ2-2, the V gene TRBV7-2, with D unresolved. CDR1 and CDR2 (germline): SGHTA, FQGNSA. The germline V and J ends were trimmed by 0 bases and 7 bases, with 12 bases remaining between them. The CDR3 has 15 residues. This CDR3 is CASSLADWAVGELFF. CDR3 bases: TGTGCCAGCAGCTTAGCAGATTGGGCCGTCGGGGAGCTGTTTTTT.

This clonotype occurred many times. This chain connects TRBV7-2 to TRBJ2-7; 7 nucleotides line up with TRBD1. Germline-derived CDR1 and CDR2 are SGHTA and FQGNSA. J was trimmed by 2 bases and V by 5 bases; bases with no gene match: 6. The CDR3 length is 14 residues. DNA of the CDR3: TGTGCCAGCAGCCCAACAGGGGACCCCTACGAGCAGTACTTC. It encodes CASSPTGDPYEQYF.

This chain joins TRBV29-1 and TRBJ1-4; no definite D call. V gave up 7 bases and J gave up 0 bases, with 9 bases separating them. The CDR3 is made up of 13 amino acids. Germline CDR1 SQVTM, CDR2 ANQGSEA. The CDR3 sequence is CSASRSTNEKLFF. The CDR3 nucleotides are TGCAGCGCCTCCCGCTCAACTAATGAAAAACTGTTTTTT.